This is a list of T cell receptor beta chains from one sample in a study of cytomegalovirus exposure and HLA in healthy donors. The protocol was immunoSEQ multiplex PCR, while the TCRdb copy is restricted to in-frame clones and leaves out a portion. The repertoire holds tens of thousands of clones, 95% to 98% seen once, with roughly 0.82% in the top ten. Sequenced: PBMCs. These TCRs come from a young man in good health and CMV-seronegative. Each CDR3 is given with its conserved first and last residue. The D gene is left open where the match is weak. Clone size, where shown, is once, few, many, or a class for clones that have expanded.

CDR3aa: CASSFWGEDTEAFF; CDR3nt: TGTGCCAGCAGTTTTTGGGGAGAGGACACTGAAGCTTTCTTT; v_gene: TRBV27; j_gene: TRBJ1-1; d_gene: -; abundance: -
CDR3aa: CSGRTGLGNTIYF; CDR3nt: TGCAGCGGCAGAACAGGGTTGGGAAACACCATATATTTT; v_gene: TRBV29-1; j_gene: TRBJ1-3; d_gene: -; abundance: -
CDR3aa: CATSRDPTSWGYTF; CDR3nt: TGTGCCACCAGCAGAGACCCGACTTCGTGGGGCTACACCTTC; v_gene: TRBV15; j_gene: TRBJ1-2; d_gene: -; abundance: -
CDR3aa: CASSFLETPADEQFF; CDR3nt: TGTGCCAGCAGTTTCTTGGAGACCCCTGCGGATGAGCAGTTCTTC; v_gene: TRBV27; j_gene: TRBJ2-1; d_gene: -; abundance: -
CDR3aa: CASSQEWPSYEQYF; CDR3nt: TGTGCCAGCAGCCAAGAGTGGCCTTCCTACGAGCAGTACTTC; v_gene: TRBV14; j_gene: TRBJ2-7; d_gene: -; abundance: -
CDR3aa: CASSLQGGYGYTF; CDR3nt: TGCGCCAGCAGCTTGCAGGGGGGCTACGGCTACACCTTC; v_gene: TRBV5-1; j_gene: TRBJ1-2; d_gene: TRBD1; abundance: -
CDR3aa: CASSLGQGANYGYTF; CDR3nt: TGTGCCAGCAGCTTAGGCCAGGGGGCTAACTATGGCTACACCTTC; v_gene: TRBV13; j_gene: TRBJ1-2; d_gene: TRBD1; abundance: once
CDR3aa: CSVGTGTGQPQHF; CDR3nt: TGCAGCGTGGGCACAGGGACCGGTCAGCCCCAGCATTTT; v_gene: TRBV29-1; j_gene: TRBJ1-5; d_gene: -; abundance: -
CDR3aa: CASSPGRKNTEAFF; CDR3nt: TGTGCCAGCAGTCCTGGCAGGAAGAACACTGAAGCTTTCTTT; v_gene: TRBV27; j_gene: TRBJ1-1; d_gene: -; abundance: -
CDR3aa: CASRYGHFTDTQYF; CDR3nt: TGTGCCAGCAGATATGGTCACTTCACAGATACGCAGTATTTT; v_gene: TRBV27; j_gene: TRBJ2-3; d_gene: -; abundance: -
CDR3aa: CASRGSTYGYTF; CDR3nt: TGTGCCAGCCGCGGTAGCACCTATGGCTACACCTTC; v_gene: TRBV28; j_gene: TRBJ1-2; d_gene: -; abundance: -